This entry describes one TCR beta chain. Its antigen remains undetermined. Per-nucleotide qualities are absent, and no much larger clonotype sits a single base away. The instrument was an Illumina NovaSeq 6000. cDNA libraries for TCRalpha and TCRbeta were prepared by 5'RACE using constant-segment primers, with sample barcodes and unique molecular identifiers added. RNA was extracted from every sample with Trizol reagent. Library amplification was performed in two PCR steps, and a second sample barcode and Illumina TruSeq adapters were introduced in the second step. The libraries were sequenced on an Illumina NovaSeq using 2 x 150 bp paired-end reads. From the authors' description of their analysis: Reads were demultiplexed and collapsed into UMI-guided consensus sequences with migec v1.2.7. With mixcr v2.1.11, UMI consensuses were aligned to TRA and TRB V and J templates and assembled into clonotypes. A clonotype was counted as expanded or contracted only when both edgeR and NoisET called the clonotype significant, with the noise models trained on biological replicates. edgeR calls used a false discovery rate-adjusted p below 0.01 and a log2 fold-change threshold of 1. As an exploratory analysis of dynamics, max-normalized trajectories of the 1000 most abundant clonotypes were examined by PCA with hierarchical clustering. Each responding clone was given a CD4 or CD8 phenotype based on the CD4+ and CD8+ repertoires, which had been sequenced separately. TCRdb itself trimmed the public reads at Q25 with fastp, ran MiXCR and retained productive beta chains. CDR3 protein duplicates are merged, each entry listing the most common genes and DNA. TCRdb assigned the V and J calls; the authors' analysis was not used. The sample table lists about 540,000 distinct CDR3 sequences, roughly 20% of them with a count of one. Roughly an eighth of the sample belongs to the ten largest clones.

The germline V gene specifies SGHTA as CDR1 and FQGTGA as CDR2. Measured from the cysteine to the phenylalanine, the CDR3 is 17 residues long. Solely the CDR3 DNA is kept, with 51 bases framed from the first base. The V end loses 3 bases and the J end loses 7 bases, and a stretch of 21 bases separates them. The data originate from a study of T-cell memory formation after mild COVID-19 (dated by TCRdb to the early 2020s). With respect to the entire study: TCR sequence clusters from the two donors were largely donor specific. Longitudinal TCRalpha and TCRbeta repertoire sequencing tracked T-cell clones expanding and contracting after mild COVID-19 in a couple of donors. The cohort comprised two young, previously healthy adult volunteers, one female and one male. Results and caveats for the whole study, not just this receptor: Some responding clones were detected in pre-infection memory, which suggested that pre-existing cross-reactive memory T cells had joined the SARS-CoV-2 response. From day 15 to 85, contracting clones showed balanced CD4/CD8 phenotypes, whereas a second wave of clones that expanded from day 15 to 37 leaned towards CD4+. Contracting CD4+ clones appeared mostly in the CM and EM memory subsets, whereas CD8+ clones were enriched in EMRA. Only two mild cases were covered in the study, and larger cohorts including severe cases with pre-infection samples were considered necessary. SARS-CoV-2 specificity was not confirmed for the second-wave clones peaking on day 37.

Ficoll-Paque density gradient centrifugation was used to isolate PBMCs. Sequences were obtained from PBMCs or a T cell subset sorted from them (not recorded which). This sequence originates from an adult woman who had mild COVID-19 (a few samples of this study predate the infection). The sample titles of this study are shuffled in the database, so cell type and time point are left out; the donor was told from shared clones. This chain is built from TRBV7-3 and TRBJ1-4, with a tentative D gene TRBD1 over 6 matching bases. CDR3 reads: CASSLQDQGMSIEKLFF. The bases read TGTGCCAGCAGCTTGCAGGACCAGGGGATGTCTATTGAAAAACTGTTTTTT.